These 24 T cell receptor beta chains share one sample of origin, sequenced in a study of beta chain features in type 1 diabetes. Overall study findings and caveats: The study found moderately but significantly shorter TCRB CDR3s in all four CD4+ subsets of Type 1 diabetes patients.

Their antigens remain unidentified. Every isolated RNA sample was fully reverse transcribed, so sequencing captured expressed TCRB transcripts. Clones were sequenced by immunoSEQ multiplex PCR, and TCRdb holds only the in-frame ones, with some missing. This table has approximately 160,000 clones, approximately 62% appearing once. The sequenced sample was naive CD4+ T cells from blood. Every receptor here comes from a man aged 30-40 years with type 1 diabetes.

The chain joins TRBV18 to TRBJ2-7; 16 nucleotides match TRBD2. The V gene end was trimmed by 0 bases and the J gene end by 3 bases; junction bases not matched to a gene: 2. The CDR3 is made up of 17 amino acids. The germline gives CDR1 KGHSH, CDR2 LQKENI. Here the CDR3 DNA reads TGTGCCAGCTCACCACCGGGACTAGCGGGGGGGTACTACGAGCAGTACTTC. Amino acids: CASSPPGLAGGYYEQYF.

The chain couples TRBV5-6 to TRBJ2-1; D tentatively reads TRBD1 or TRBD2 (5 bases each). Trimming removed 1 base at V and 6 bases at J, with 20 bases between. The CDR3 contains 17 residues. Germline lookup yields CDR1 SGHDT and CDR2 YYEEEE. The CDR3 reads CASSLRFQGGQINEQFF. In nucleotides, the CDR3 is TGTGCCAGCAGCTTGAGGTTCCAGGGCGGGCAGATCAATGAGCAGTTCTTC.

This clone was seen more than once but under ten times. This sequence joins TRBV9 and TRBJ1-5; D is ambiguous. CDR1 and CDR2 (germline): SGDLS, YYNGEE. There are 13 residues in the CDR3. Trimming removed 3 bases at V and 9 bases at J, with 13 bases between. CDR3 region: CASSANERGPQHF. DNA for the CDR3: TGTGCCAGCAGCGCGAACGAACGGGGGCCCCAGCATTTT.

The chain uses TRBV30 and TRBJ2-3; TRBD2 matches at 10 bases. The CDR3 is made up of 18 amino acids. J lost 3 bases, V lost 1 base, and 13 bases had no gene match. Germline V gene lookup returns CDR1 GTSNPN and CDR2 SVGIG (reference sequence). The chain's CDR3 is CAWSEGLIAGGPTDTQYF. As DNA, the CDR3 is TGTGCCTGGAGTGAAGGACTGATAGCGGGGGGTCCTACAGATACGCAGTATTTT.

The rearrangement links TRBV7-9 to TRBJ2-3; D uncertain. The CDR3 contains 15 residues. Germline CDR1 reads SEHNR; CDR2 reads FQNEAQ (reference sequence). Trimming removed 3 bases from V and 2 bases from J, with 12 bases in between. The CDR3 sequence is CASSFPRAITDTQYF. The CDR3 nucleotides are TGTGCCAGCAGCTTTCCCCGGGCGATCACAGATACGCAGTATTTT.

This sequence joins TRBV9 and TRBJ1-6; no reliable D call. Trimming cost V 1 base and J 5 bases, with 7 bases left between them. The CDR3 loop spans 14 amino acids. CDR1 and CDR2 (germline): SGDLS, YYNGEE. The CDR3 nucleotides read TGTGCCAGCAGCGTAACGGATGATAATTCACCCCTCCACTTT. Its translation is CASSVTDDNSPLHF.

V gene TRBV11-2 combines with J gene TRBJ2-3, with D unclear. This CDR3 region has 14 residues. Trimming left V 2 bases short and J 5 bases short, with 11 bases between. The germline gives CDR1 SGHAT, CDR2 FQNNGV. The CDR3 nucleotides read TGTGCCAGCAGCTTAATGGGCAGCCGAGATACGCAGTATTTT. It translates to CASSLMGSRDTQYF.

The rearrangement links TRBV9 to TRBJ2-1; the D is unclear. The CDR3 extends over 14 amino acids. V was trimmed by 4 bases and J by 6 bases, leaving 14 bases between them. Germline assignment: CDR1 SGDLS and CDR2 YYNGEE. CDR3 sequence: CASSRDPRRNEQFF. The CDR3 nucleotides are TGTGCCAGCAGCAGAGATCCGCGGCGCAATGAGCAGTTCTTC.

The chain is built from TRBV29-1 and TRBJ2-3; tentatively, D is TRBD2 (5 bases). V was clipped by 2 bases and J by 0 bases, with 15 bases between them. This CDR3 contains 16 residues. Germline V gene lookup returns CDR1 SQVTM and CDR2 ANQGSEA. Written as DNA, the CDR3 is TGCAGCGTTGAATCTGCTCGGGGAACTAGCACAGATACGCAGTATTTT. It specifies CSVESARGTSTDTQYF.

This clone was seen a handful of times. V is TRBV5-1 and J is TRBJ2-5; D may be TRBD1 (5 bases). The germline gives CDR1 SGHRS, CDR2 YFSETQ. V was trimmed by 4 bases and J by 2 bases, leaving 18 bases between them. The CDR3 covers 16 residues. CDR3: CASSPSIDRPQETQYF. The CDR3 DNA reads TGCGCCAGCAGCCCGAGTATAGACAGACCGCAAGAGACCCAGTACTTC.

The chain combines TRBV9 with TRBJ2-3; the match to TRBD1 covers 9 bases. Looked up from germline, CDR1 is SGDLS and CDR2 is YYNGEE. Trimming at V came to 1 base and at J to 4 bases, leaving 4 bases not matched to a gene. CDR3 size: 15 residues. CDR3 residues: CASSVLTGGADTQYF. The CDR3 DNA is TGTGCCAGCAGCGTACTTACAGGGGGCGCAGATACGCAGTATTTT.

This clone has a handful of counts. The chain has TRBV29-1 and TRBJ2-3; no clear D. Germline V gene lookup returns CDR1 SQVTM and CDR2 ANQGSEA. This CDR3 has 14 residues. V was cut by 7 bases and J by 0 bases, with 14 bases left in between. In DNA, the CDR3 is TGCAGCGGCGGCCAAACCGATAGCACAGATACGCAGTATTTT. It encodes CSGGQTDSTDTQYF.

The chain employs TRBV5-1 and TRBJ2-5, with D possibly TRBD1 on 6 matching bases. This CDR3 region has 16 residues. Germline lookup yields CDR1 SGHRS and CDR2 YFSETQ. Trimming took 3 bases from V and 5 from J, leaving 20 bases between them. The CDR3 loop reads CASSSGDTGPGETQYF. The CDR3, as DNA: TGCGCCAGCAGCTCCGGGGACACGGGGCCTGGGGAGACCCAGTACTTC.

The chain carries TRBV2 and TRBJ2-3; the D is unclear. The V gene lost 3 bases and the J gene lost 2 bases, with 6 bases spanning the gap. CDR1 SNHLY and CDR2 FYNNEI come from the germline V gene. This CDR3 region has 13 residues. In nucleotides, the CDR3 is TGTGCCAGCAGTGATGTCGACACAGATACGCAGTATTTT. As protein: CASSDVDTDTQYF.

This clone showed up just a few times. The rearrangement uses TRBV7-2 and TRBJ1-1, with TRBD1 matching 7 bases. There are 11 residues in the CDR3. CDR1 and CDR2 (germline): SGHTA, FQGNSA. V lost 1 base to trimming and J lost 10 bases; unmatched junction nucleotides: 0. The CDR3: CASSLDRGAFF. CDR3 nucleotide sequence: TGTGCCAGCAGCTTAGACAGGGGAGCTTTCTTT.

This clone was seen a handful of times. The chain recombines TRBV6-5 with TRBJ2-5, with 10 positions matching TRBD1. The CDR3 runs to 14 residues. Germline CDR1 and CDR2: MNHEY and SVGAGI. Trimming cost V 6 bases and J 2 bases; bases outside gene matches: 3. The CDR3 protein is CASSRDRGQETQYF. The CDR3 coding sequence is TGTGCCAGCAGCCGGGACAGGGGACAAGAGACCCAGTACTTC.

The chain couples TRBV7-9 to TRBJ1-1; a possible D gene is TRBD1 (6 bases). V was trimmed by 2 bases and J by 7 bases, leaving 11 bases between them. This CDR3 comprises 13 residues. Germline V gives CDR1 SEHNR, CDR2 FQNEAQ (reference sequence). The CDR3 DNA reads as TGTGCCAGCAGCTTAAACCCGGACAGTGAAGCTTTCTTT. The encoded protein is CASSLNPDSEAFF.

The CDR3 reads CSVEPVAEGNEQFF. The CDR3 region has the DNA TGCAGCGTTGAACCCGTCGCGGAAGGGAATGAGCAGTTCTTC. This chain uses TRBV29-1 with TRBJ2-1; D is undetermined. CDR3 length: 14 amino acids. Germline CDR1 reads SQVTM; CDR2 reads ANQGSEA. Trimming stripped 2 bases from V and 7 bases from J, with 15 bases between.

This clone was picked up a small number of times. The rearrangement joins TRBV29-1 to TRBJ2-3, with D perhaps matching TRBD1 (6 bases). Trimming left V 4 bases short and J 3 bases short, with 17 bases between. Germline V gene data show CDR1 as SQVTM and CDR2 as ANQGSEA. This CDR3 has 15 residues. The CDR3 protein is CSVATPTGSTDTQYF. In DNA form, the CDR3 reads TGCAGCGTTGCAACCCCCACAGGGTCGACAGATACGCAGTATTTT.

The chain is built from TRBV30 and TRBJ1-3; D remains unclear. The CDR3 totals 13 residues. Between the trimmed V and J ends, which lost 7 bases and 0 bases, there was a span of 10 bases. Germline-derived CDR1 and CDR2 are GTSNPN and SVGIG (reference sequence). Here the CDR3 DNA reads TGTGCCTCCGGGCCCATCTCTGGAAACACCATATATTTT. Protein product: CASGPISGNTIYF. The full variable domain, rest sourced from reference TRBV30 and TRBJ1-3, is SQTIHQWPATLVQPVGSPLSLECTVEGTSNPNLYWYRQAAGRGLQLLFYSVGIGQISSEVPQNLSASRPQDRQFILSSKKLLLSDSGFYLCASGPISGNTIYFGEGSWLTVV.

This sequence joins TRBV7-9 and TRBJ1-2; D is uncertain. The germline V and J ends were trimmed by 3 bases and 3 bases, with 17 bases remaining between them. Per germline, CDR1 SEHNR and CDR2 FQNEAQ (reference sequence). CDR3 length: 16 amino acids. The CDR3 DNA follows: TGTGCCAGCAGCTTCGACTCAAAAGGATTAGACTATGGCTACACCTTC. This translates into CASSFDSKGLDYGYTF.

The rearrangement uses TRBV18 and TRBJ2-7, with 9 bases identical to TRBD1. The germline gives CDR1 KGHSH, CDR2 LQKENI. With V trimmed by 6 bases and J by 5 bases, 8 bases remained unmatched. The CDR3 sequence is 14 residues long. The CDR3 DNA sequence: TGTGCCAGCTCTCCTGGGACAGGGAGACACGAGCAGTACTTC. Its protein product is CASSPGTGRHEQYF. The complete variable domain, with remaining parts taken from reference TRBV18 and TRBJ2-7, reads NAGVMQNPRHLVRRRGQEARLRCSPMKGHSHVYWYRQLPEEGLKFMVYLQKENIIDESGMPKERFSAEFPKEGPSILRIQQVVRGDSAAYFCASSPGTGRHEQYFGPGTRLTVT.

This clone has more than one count but fewer than ten. This chain links TRBV7-2 with TRBJ2-5, with D hard to call. The CDR3 length is 11 residues. V was shortened by 3 bases and J by 4 bases, with 3 bases between the two germline ends. The germline V gene encodes CDR1 SGHTA and CDR2 FQGNSA. Here the CDR3 reads CASSLIETQYF. CDR3 nucleotides: TGTGCCAGCAGCTTGATAGAGACCCAGTACTTC.

The table lists this clone with a count of one. The chain has TRBV7-6 and TRBJ2-5; weak D call: TRBD2 (7 bases). V gave up 5 bases and J gave up 5 bases, with 15 bases separating them. Germline V gene data show CDR1 as SGHVS and CDR2 as FNYEAQ. The CDR3 has 14 residues. CDR3 residues: CASSQFRGAETQYF. Written as DNA, the CDR3 is TGTGCCAGCAGCCAGTTCCGGGGGGCTGAGACCCAGTACTTC.